This record looks at one T cell receptor (beta chain) sequence and its context. Trimming removed 4 bases from V and 3 bases from J, with 13 bases in between. The germline CDR1 and CDR2 sequences are SGHRS and YFSETQ. CDR3 length: 14 amino acids. Authors' methods: Reference gene primer amplification gave nucleated cell count estimates. TCRdb's copy holds only in-frame clones and misses some; the assay was immunoSEQ multiplex PCR. V, J and clone size were drawn from that table, and D and trimming were deduced from the DNA. The sample lists approximately 240,000 clones, roughly three quarters occurring once. This entry comes from a study of blood T cell repertoires in COVID-19. Study at large: Italy, Spain and the United States were the sources of the convalescent and acute COVID-19 samples. T cells, B-cell-depleted T cells, or PBMCs supplied cDNA or gDNA.

J is TRBJ1-2 and V is TRBV5-1; D not resolved. This clonotype was sampled from a woman aged 40 to 49 with active or convalescent COVID-19. Sequencing input: peripheral blood. This CDR3 is CASSPLSADYGYTF. The DNA for the CDR3 is TGCGCCAGCAGCCCCTTAAGCGCGGACTATGGCTACACCTTC. The complete variable domain, with remaining parts taken from reference TRBV5-1 and TRBJ1-2, reads KAGVTQTPRYLIKTRGQQVTLSCSPISGHRSVSWYQQTPGQGLQFLFEYFSETQRNKGNFPGRFSGRQFSNSRSEMNVSTLELGDSALYLCASSPLSADYGYTFGSGTRLTVV.